The rows below give T cell receptor beta chains drawn from one sample of a study of circulating CD8 cells and anti-PD-1 response in melanoma. TCRdb re-derived calls from the reads in MiXCR, one entry per CDR3 protein. Among approximately 800 distinct CDR3 sequences listed, 11% were seen once. This sample comprised CD8+ T cells from PBMCs, obtained at baseline or after one month of anti-PD-1 therapy (not recorded which). The receptor set was obtained from a human donor with melanoma. Each CDR3 is given with its conserved first and last residue.

v_call cdr3_length cdr3_aa
TRBV2 16 CASARTHGLSTDTQYF
TRBV20-1 12 CSANEGTYEQYF
TRBV19 16 CASSRAGARSYNEQFF
TRBV7-2 17 CASSLDSSGSGEDTQYF
TRBV7-2 13 CASSFGVGWEQYF
TRBV19 14 CASSASLGTDTQYF
TRBV2 14 CASSEAIENQPHHF
TRBV27 12 CASSFPPDTQYF
TRBV4-2 15 CASSQARGRTDGYTF
TRBV29-1 13 CSVGGQGGYGYTF
TRBV10-3 14 CAIRPEEAIYEQYF
TRBV2 16 CASSVQLGSSTDTQYF
TRBV5-1 12 CASSLANTEAFF
TRBV30 15 CAWSAGDTRNQPQHF
TRBV27 16 CASTPVAGIMNTEAFF
TRBV28 14 CASSLGQGNQPQHF
TRBV9 15 CASSPRIGLEETQYF
TRBV12-3/TRBV12-4 15 CASSFLGVAGNTIYF
TRBV16 16 CASSQLTDWSNQPQHF
TRBV7-9 15 CASSPREDRTYEQYF
TRBV20-1 14 CSASELGGTDTQYF
TRBV7-2 13 CASSLDGNQPQHF
TRBV20-1 13 CSAQRGAQYEQYF
TRBV4-1 16 CASSQDSGTGTYEQYF
TRBV6-5 12 CASTSTGRGYTF
TRBV2 12 CASSIASYEQYF
TRBV7-2 14 CASVPGQGYNEQFF
TRBV5-4 16 CASRHETGPITDTQYF
TRBV5-5 13 CASRTGNSYEQYF
TRBV23-1 12 CASKQGCAEQYF
TRBV2 16 CASSEVQGAGTGELFF
TRBV7-9 14 CASSLALRGYEQYF
TRBV9 11 CASGGMKEQFF
TRBV2 15 CASSNTGASNQPQHF
TRBV29-1 12 CSVEGQTGELFF
TRBV28 15 CASSFPGTSQCEQFF
TRBV27 15 CASSRILGTTGEQYF
TRBV18 14 CASSPVDEGAPLHF
TRBV27 14 CASSPLAAGNEQFF
TRBV10-3 17 CAISETGGGSTGKTIYF
TRBV21-1 16 CASSRPGTSIPNEQFF
TRBV20-1 16 CSARGYGQGINSPLHF
TRBV19 14 CATTVGGDGNEQFF
TRBV7-2 14 CASSFNSGVGEQYF
TRBV7-2 12 CASSLTGVGYTF
TRBV9 16 CASSVAGTGGFYEQYF
TRBV19 12 CATGQGYYGYTF